This entry features one TCR beta chain sequence. Its antigen is unknown. No per-base quality is available; no much larger clone lies one base away. TCRbeta CDR3 regions were amplified from genomic DNA using the immunoSEQ Assay, a bias-controlled multiplex PCR. On the study's bioinformatics: Within the assay, amplification of reference gene primers was used to estimate how many nucleated cells each sample contained. Sequence reads were collapsed and filtered to measure the absolute abundance of every unique TCRbeta CDR3 rearrangement. For each sample, productive Simpson clonality was calculated as the square root of Simpson's diversity index over productive rearrangements. What TCRdb holds here is the immuneACCESS table cut down to in-frame rearrangements. Part of the clones is not present; checked against another copy, under half of the missing clones reflect an unresolved V gene, and the others are unexplained. Clone size and the V and J calls come from that table; the DNA yielded D and trimming. The sample table holds 200,000 to 250,000 clones, of which roughly 76% were seen once. The leading ten clones occupy 6.5% to 9% of the sample.

One collaborating source in Seattle enrolled patients during active infection and followed them longitudinally through the course of disease. The collaborating institutions used their own protocols to collect whole blood in K2EDTA tubes. For TCRbeta analysis, collaborators shipped samples in one of three forms: frozen whole blood, isolated PBMCs, or DNA extracted from either of those sample types. This entry comes from a study of blood T cell repertoires in COVID-19 (dated by TCRdb to the early 2020s). General notes on the study: Samples from collaborators originated in the United States, Italy and Spain and spanned both the acute and convalescent phases of COVID-19. Where HLA class I and class II types were available, the types were taken from metadata supplied by the sample provider, not from assay-based typing. Samples came from the ongoing ImmuneRACE study (first 160 participants) plus 1,254 subjects from 6 global collaborators. A de-identified subject ID, COVID-19 status, age in years and sex were almost always included in the sample metadata. The material from the prospective study consisted of cDNA or gDNA derived from T cells, B-cell-depleted T cells, or PBMCs. Subjects who had been exposed to COVID-19, were actively infected with it, or had recovered from it provided the deeply sampled blood TCRbeta repertoires that made up the dataset. The repertoires were made available in a free public database intended to serve as a resource for research on the immune response to SARS-CoV-2.

The study at large found these results: How much clinical and demographic metadata was included differed by source and by participant, and the metadata was provided uncurated.

The sequence derives from an elderly woman with COVID-19, enrolled during active disease. Sequencing input: peripheral blood.

The DNA reads as follows: TGCGCCAGCAGCTTGGGGACTAGCGGGGGGCTCCGCTCCTACGAGCAGTACTTC. It translates to CASSLGTSGGLRSYEQYF. The sequence joins TRBV5-1 to TRBJ2-7; 14 bases in the middle match TRBD2. The CDR3 contains 18 residues, cysteine and phenylalanine counted. Just the 54-base CDR3 DNA is kept, in frame starting at base 1. Reading the germline V gene gives CDR1 SGHRS and CDR2 YFSETQ. Compared with germline, V lacks 0 bases and J lacks 0 bases; bases without a gene match: 5.